The TCR beta chain under discussion was sequenced for a study of PD-L1 blockade in urothelial cancer. Study at large: Male sex and bladder-origin urothelial cancer characterized about nine tenths of the roughly 29 patients.

Time point in this sample: peripheral blood 6 weeks after treatment start. Profiling relied on immunoSEQ multiplex PCR, and the TCRdb table lists in-frame clones only, not all of them. The table lists 75,000 to 95,000 clones, 75% to 95% of them singletons, with over 0.7% in the top ten. The receptor was isolated from a woman older than 75 with urothelial cancer. Sample: PBMCs, taken around atezolizumab (anti-PD-L1) treatment.

The CDR3 protein is CASSLTGGQGYTF. CDR3 DNA: TGTGCCAGCAGCTTAACGGGGGGGCAGGGCTACACCTTC. The chain couples TRBV7-3 to TRBJ1-2, with a weak D call TRBD1 (6 bases). The V gene lost 0 bases and the J gene lost 8 bases, with 10 bases spanning the gap. This CDR3 contains 13 residues. The germline V gene encodes CDR1 SGHTA and CDR2 FQGTGA.